Listed here are 16 T cell receptor gamma chains from one sample, sequenced in a study of gamma-delta chains in newborns, infants, children. TCRdb used CATT to re-call clones from the reads. The sample records 1,500 to 2,000 gamma-chain clones, 60% to 70% being singletons. Specimen: blood. The receptor set was obtained from a child who was a newborn, infant or young child, either healthy, febrile or measles-vaccinated (not recorded which).

The rearrangement links TRGV9 to TRGJ1 or TRGJ2. TCRdb records no J gene; here it was assigned by comparing the DNA to germline. CDR1 is GITISATS, CDR2 ISYDGTV, per germline (reference sequence). This CDR3 has 12 amino acids. V shed 5 bases, J shed 2 bases, and the junction held 3 bases outside the gene matches. CDR3 in amino acids: CALWGYYYKKLF. CDR3 nucleotides: TGTGCCTTGTGGGGTTATTATTATAAGAAACTCTTT.

Comments on this clone: Germline and junction disagree at one end, which may indicate a read error. CDR3 nucleotide sequence: TGTGCCTTGCGGGAGGTGCACGAGGAGTTGGGCAAAAAAATCAAGGTATTT. Its translation is CALREVHEELGKKIKVF. This chain joins TRGV9 and TRGJP. The J gene was missing in TCRdb and was found by matching the end of the DNA to germline. CDR1 is GITISATS and CDR2 is ISYDGTV in the germline V gene (reference sequence). The CDR3 runs to 17 residues.

Notes on this clone: Just one base apart from a much larger clone, this may be a read error. Within the sample, other DNA sequences also encode this same CDR3. The chain joins TRGV9 to TRGJP. No J segment appears in TCRdb, so it was assigned here by matching the sequence to germline. The CDR3 covers 17 residues. Losses at the gene ends were 0 bases for V and 7 bases for J; bases not matched to a gene: 6. Germline V gives CDR1 GITISATS, CDR2 ISYDGTV (reference sequence). CDR3 nucleotide sequence: TGTGCCTTGTGGGAGGTGCAGGAGGAGTTGGGCAAAAAAATCAAGGTATTT. Its protein product is CALWEVQEELGKKIKVF.

Notes on this clone: Other DNA sequences in the same sample also yield this CDR3. The chain carries TRGV9 and TRGJP. Here the J gene came from matching the DNA to germline, since TCRdb omits it. Per germline, CDR1 GITISATS and CDR2 ISYDGTV (reference sequence). Unmatched junction bases numbered 0, after V lost 0 bases and J lost 1 base. The CDR3 sequence is 17 residues long. CDR3 nucleotides: TGTGCCTTGTGGGAGGTGGGGCAAGAGTTGGGCAAAAAAATCAAGGTATTT. Amino acids: CALWEVGQELGKKIKVF.

The sample holds a few counts of this clone. The V gene is TRGV9, the J gene TRGJP. The J gene, left out of TCRdb, was set here by checking the DNA against germline. Germline V gives CDR1 GITISATS, CDR2 ISYDGTV (reference sequence). The CDR3 has 18 residues. V lost 0 bases, J lost 3 bases, and 5 bases stayed unmatched. CDR3 DNA: TGTGCCTTGTGGGAGGTGCGAAAGCAAGAGTTGGGCAAAAAAATCAAGGTATTT. This sequence encodes CALWEVRKQELGKKIKVF.

This clone was seen a handful of times. The chain links TRGV2 to TRGJ1 or TRGJ2. TCRdb gives no J gene; it was assigned here by matching the DNA to germline. Germline CDR1 is EGSNGY and CDR2 is YDSYNSKV. This CDR3 has 12 residues. The V and J ends lost 5 bases and 0 bases, in that order; junction bases with no gene match: 1. In DNA, the CDR3 is TGTGCCACCTGGGCGAATTATTATAAGAAACTCTTT. Protein: CATWANYYKKLF.

The chain links TRGV9 to TRGJP. Matching the DNA to germline supplied the J gene, which TCRdb does not give. CDR1 is GITISATS and CDR2 is ISYDGTV in the germline V gene (reference sequence). This CDR3 has 19 residues. V shed 2 bases, J shed 3 bases, and the junction held 10 bases outside the gene matches. The CDR3 spells CALWEAPTPQELGKKIKVF. In DNA form, the CDR3 reads TGTGCCTTGTGGGAGGCTCCTACCCCGCAAGAGTTGGGCAAAAAAATCAAGGTATTT.

In this sample, this clone turned up once. The same CDR3 arises from other DNA sequences in this sample as well. The rearrangement uses TRGV9 and TRGJP. In the absence of a J gene in TCRdb, the DNA was matched to germline to assign it here. The V and J ends lost 2 bases and 8 bases, in that order; junction bases with no gene match: 3. CDR1 and CDR2 (germline): GITISATS, ISYDGTV (reference sequence). This CDR3 is 15 amino acids long. CDR3 nucleotides: TGTGCCTTGTGGGAGGCAAAGTTGGGCAAAAAAATCAAGGTATTT. Its protein product is CALWEAKLGKKIKVF.

Regarding this clone: Additional DNA sequences in this sample encode the identical CDR3. This CDR3 reads CALWEARLGKKIKVF. In DNA, the CDR3 is TGTGCCTTGTGGGAGGCGCGCTTGGGCAAAAAAATCAAGGTATTT. This chain uses TRGV9 with TRGJP. The J gene comes from matching the DNA to germline here; TCRdb lacks it. CDR1 GITISATS and CDR2 ISYDGTV come from the germline V gene (reference sequence). The CDR3 loop spans 15 amino acids. Trimming took 2 bases from V and 10 from J; bases not matched to a gene: 5.

V and J are TRGV3 and TRGJ1 or TRGJ2. The J gene was not available in TCRdb and was assigned here by matching the DNA to germline segments. Germline assignment: CDR1 VTNTFY and CDR2 YDVSTARD (reference sequence). This CDR3 spans 13 amino acids. V gave up 0 bases and J gave up 7 bases; unmatched junction bases: 6. The DNA of the CDR3 is TGTGCCACCTGGGACAGGCCGAGGTATAAGAAACTCTTT. This translates into CATWDRPRYKKLF.

As to this clone: Additional DNA sequences in this sample encode the identical CDR3. This chain links TRGV9 with TRGJP. Since TCRdb gives no J gene, matching the DNA to germline was used here to assign it. J lost 7 bases, V lost 6 bases, and 3 bases had no gene match. The CDR3 spans 14 residues. Per the germline V gene, CDR1 is GITISATS and CDR2 is ISYDGTV (reference sequence). For the CDR3, the DNA is TGTGCCTTGTGGCGGGAGTTGGGCAAAAAAATCAAGGTATTT. This translates into CALWRELGKKIKVF.

V and J are TRGV3 and TRGJP. TCRdb leaves out the J gene; it was filled in here by matching the DNA to germline. V lost 0 bases to trimming and J lost 7 bases; unmatched junction nucleotides: 9. The germline CDR1 and CDR2 sequences are VTNTFY and YDVSTARD (reference sequence). CDR3 length: 18 amino acids. Here the CDR3 reads CATWDRRKHELGKKIKVF. The CDR3 nucleotides read TGTGCCACCTGGGACAGGCGAAAACATGAGTTGGGCAAAAAAATCAAGGTATTT.

Remarks on this clone: Other DNA variants within this sample encode the same CDR3. V is TRGV9 and J is TRGJP. TCRdb gives no J gene; it was assigned here by matching the DNA to germline. The CDR3 loop spans 17 amino acids. Losses at the gene ends were 0 bases for V and 7 bases for J; bases not matched to a gene: 6. Germline V gene sequence: CDR1 GITISATS, CDR2 ISYDGTV (reference sequence). In nucleotides, the CDR3 is TGTGCCTTGTGGGAGGTGCAAGGCGAGTTGGGCAAAAAAATCAAGGTATTT. Translated, it gives CALWEVQGELGKKIKVF.

This chain uses TRGV2 with TRGJ1 or TRGJ2. TCRdb is silent on the J gene; assignment here came from matching the DNA to germline. Trimming took 4 bases from V and 7 from J; bases not matched to a gene: 7. The length of the CDR3 is 12 residues. Germline V gene lookup returns CDR1 EGSNGY and CDR2 YDSYNSKV. This chain's CDR3 is CATWDGRYKKLF. DNA of the CDR3: TGTGCCACCTGGGATGGTAGGTATAAGAAACTCTTT.

This clone was seen a few times. The chain combines TRGV8 with TRGJ1 or TRGJ2. TCRdb leaves out the J gene; it was filled in here by matching the DNA to germline. V lost 10 bases and J lost 9; bases outside the gene matches: 9. The CDR3 spans 10 residues. Germline V gives CDR1 VENAVY, CDR2 YDSYNSRV. The CDR3 DNA follows: TGTGCCACGCGGACCCGTAAGAAACTCTTT. Translation gives CATRTRKKLF.

In this sample, this clone turned up once. Other DNA variants within this sample encode the same CDR3. The rearrangement joins TRGV9 to TRGJP. Germline matching of the DNA provided the J gene here, since TCRdb leaves it blank. The CDR3 totals 15 residues. Germline assignment: CDR1 GITISATS and CDR2 ISYDGTV (reference sequence). The J segment lost 6 bases and the V segment lost 5 bases, leaving 4 bases of the junction unmatched. CDR3: CALWAVELGKKIKVF. The CDR3 nucleotides are TGTGCCTTGTGGGCGGTAGAGTTGGGCAAAAAAATCAAGGTATTT.